This record covers a single T cell receptor beta chain. Its antigen is unidentified. The data derive from a study of post-analysis software for immune sequencing data. About the study: The cohort encompassed relapsing-remitting, secondary progressive and progressive-relapsing multiple sclerosis disease courses. Study results and limitations: Comparison with controls showed significantly lower normalized Chao1 diversity in multiple sclerosis patients. Five or six TRBV segments were more frequent in patients than controls; TRBV5-6, TRBV5-1 and TRBV20-1 belonged to this group. F measure grouped same-batch samples tightly together.

This CDR3 is built from 14 residues. V lost 6 bases and J 4 bases, leaving 15 bases between the germline ends. Germline loops: CDR1 MNHEY, CDR2 SMNVEV (reference sequence). Tagging with unique molecular identifiers was a feature of the TCR beta cDNA libraries. The T cell input of about 1 to 10 million gave around 540,000 cDNA molecules. TCRdb passed the PCR reads through MiXCR, listing each CDR3 protein once. The table includes 820,000 or so distinct CDR3 sequences, 53% detected once. Sequenced material: blood. The origin of this receptor is a girl between 5 and 17 years old with multiple sclerosis. V is TRBV27 and J is TRBJ2-5; D possibly corresponds to TRBD1 (6 bases). The CDR3 DNA is TGTGCCAGCAGCACCAGCCCCAGGGGAGAGACCCAGTACTTC. It codes for CASSTSPRGETQYF.